Here is one T cell receptor (beta chain) with its context. The antigen remains undetermined. PCR primers comprised 60 Vbeta and 13 Jbeta primers. Original data processing: Approximately 87 million unique TCR beta chains, roughly 11 million shared, were counted in a later analysis. Assay: immunoSEQ multiplex PCR; the TCRdb copy retains only in-frame clones and omits some. V and J calls plus clone size are reproduced from that table; the DNA served to infer D and trimming. The sample consists of some 97,000 clones, about 75% of them appearing once. The data were taken from a study of cytomegalovirus exposure and HLA in healthy donors. Regarding the study as a whole: Solely CMV serostatus was available to characterize immune exposure. Previously analyzed data showed that most TCR beta V segments were productive at a frequency of about 87% or about 30%. Presence/absence analyses took donor sequencing depth as roughly uniform.

Trimming cost V 1 base and J 4 bases, with 9 bases left between them. The V gene's germline CDR1 is SGHDN and CDR2 FVKESK. The CDR3 is made up of 14 amino acids. Sequencing was performed on PBMCs. This chain links TRBV14 with TRBJ2-3, with D unclear. This receptor was identified in a male donor in good health and CMV-seropositive. Here the CDR3 reads CASSQGGPADTQYF. The DNA of the CDR3 is TGTGCCAGCAGCCAAGGTGGGCCAGCAGATACGCAGTATTTT. The entire variable domain, with the rest obtained from reference TRBV14 and TRBJ2-3, is as follows: EAGVTQFPSHSVIEKGQTVTLRCDPISGHDNLYWYRRVMGKEIKFLLHFVKESKQDESGMPNNRFLAERTGGTYSTLKVQPAELEDSGVYFCASSQGGPADTQYFGPGTRLTVL.